Sequencing of this T cell receptor (beta chain) was carried out in a study of blood T cell repertoires in COVID-19. On the study more broadly: Nucleic acid was either cDNA or gDNA, and it came from T cells, B-cell-depleted T cells, or PBMCs.

Per germline, CDR1 KGHDR and CDR2 SFDVKD. Between the trimmed V and J ends, which lost 5 bases and 1 base, there was a span of 11 bases. The length of the CDR3 is 15 residues. Authors' analysis steps: For nucleated cells, counts were estimated from reference gene primer amplification. Sequenced by immunoSEQ multiplex PCR; TCRdb stores in-frame clones only, minus some. The V and J calls and clone size were taken over from that table, and D and trimming were inferred from the DNA. The sample lists 53,000 or so clones, about 80% occurring once. Material: peripheral blood. The chain uses TRBV24-1 and TRBJ2-1; maybe TRBD1 (6 bases). The sequence derives from a man between 60 and 75 years old with acute or convalescent COVID-19. The CDR3 region has the DNA TGTGCCACCAGTGCCGTACAGGGATCCTACAATGAGCAGTTCTTC. Translation gives CATSAVQGSYNEQFF.